Included here is one TCR beta chain sequence, with context. TCRdb's table, derived via immunoSEQ multiplex PCR, lists solely in-frame clones and lacks some. The sample carries approximately 140,000 clones, approximately 88% recorded once. The sample originates from a study of blood T cell repertoires in COVID-19. From germline, CDR1 is MDHEN and CDR2 SYDVKM. V lost 5 bases, J lost 0 bases, and 15 bases lay in between. The CDR3 runs to 16 residues. The sequenced sample consisted of PBMCs or T cells enriched from blood (not recorded which). This chain links TRBV28 with TRBJ2-3; TRBD2 might be the D (6 bases). This clonotype was obtained from a man aged 35 to 55 with acute COVID-19. The CDR3 DNA is TGTGCCAGCAGTGCTGCCTTAGCGGAAAGCACAGATACGCAGTATTTT. Its protein product is CASSAALAESTDTQYF.